This T cell receptor beta chain came from a study of human T cells and chemical hapten exposure. The V gene's germline CDR1 is SGHDT and CDR2 YYEEEE. The length of the CDR3 is 13 residues. Between the trimmed V and J ends, which lost 4 bases and 3 bases, there was a span of 11 bases. This clonotype has only a few counts. Antigen specificity is unknown. Time point described: pre-sensitization, week 0. Treatment defined: therapeutic diphenylcyclopropenone sensitization with weekly scalp DPC. TCRdb reprocessed the RACE reads via MiXCR and lists one record per CDR3 protein. The table includes under 110,000 distinct CDR3 sequences, 12% detected once. Study results and caveats: With regard to DPC sensitization, TCRs above 1 in 1000 frequency did not change.

Sample: whole blood, taken in connection with sensitization to the hapten diphenylcyclopropenone (DPC). The receptor's source is a woman between 50 and 59 years old with alopecia areata. Some clones in this sample may be carry-over from other donors' samples. The gene calls are TRBV5-6 and TRBJ2-7; TRBD1 might be the D (5 bases). The CDR3 loop is CASSMDNIYEQYF. Written as DNA, the CDR3 is TGTGCCAGCAGCATGGACAATATCTACGAGCAGTACTTC.